This entry describes one T cell receptor (beta chain). The antigen is unknown. The data were obtained in a study of T-cell memory formation after mild COVID-19. Study-wide background: TCR clusters largely stayed donor specific.

Study-level points and caveats: Contracting clones, day 15 to 85, had balanced CD4/CD8, and later expanders favored CD4+.

TCRdb re-analysed the 5' RACE reads in MiXCR, keeping a single row per CDR3 protein. The repertoire includes over 55,000 distinct CDR3 sequences, 8% to 9.5% of them detected once, and about 1.1% sits in the top ten. The CDR3 spans 14 residues. Deletions cut 4 bases from V and 1 base from J, with 10 bases between. Germline CDR1 SQVTM, CDR2 ANQGSEA. The chain combines TRBV29-1 with TRBJ2-2; D unresolved. The sample taken for sequencing was PBMCs or a T cell subset sorted from them (not recorded which). The sequence derives from a man between 18 and 35 years old who had mild COVID-19 (a few samples of this study predate the infection). Cell type and time point are not known. CDR3 coding DNA: TGCAGCGTTGCCAATGGCCGGAACACCGGGGAGCTGTTTTTT. It encodes CSVANGRNTGELFF.